The 6 T cell receptor beta chains presented below share a single source sample, sequenced in a study of cytomegalovirus exposure and HLA in healthy donors. Primers: 60 Vbeta forward and 13 Jbeta reverse. Assay used: immunoSEQ multiplex PCR; TCRdb lists only in-frame clones, some missing. In the table there are roughly 100,000 clones, around 77% of which are singletons. Sequenced sample: PBMCs. Receptor source: a woman aged 40 to 49 in good health and CMV-seropositive.

This chain joins TRBV6-1 and TRBJ2-7, with a tentative D call TRBD1 (6 bases). The CDR3 runs 14 residues. CDR1 MNHNS and CDR2 SASEGT come from the germline V gene. Trimming stripped 6 bases from V and 0 bases from J, with 12 bases between. CDR3 coding DNA: TGTGCCAGCAGAGGGGGACCGGGCTCCTACGAGCAGTACTTC. Protein product: CASRGGPGSYEQYF.

This clone was found a few times. The chain joins TRBV7-2 to TRBJ2-5; 7 positions agree with TRBD2. The trim removed 1 base at V and 0 bases at J, leaving 2 bases unmatched. CDR1 and CDR2 from the germline V gene are SGHTA and FQGNSA. The CDR3 sequence is 15 residues long. In DNA form, the CDR3 reads TGTGCCAGCAGCTTAGGTGGGACTAACCAAGAGACCCAGTACTTC. It encodes CASSLGGTNQETQYF.

The chain recombines TRBV4-3 with TRBJ1-1; D gene unclear. CDR1 and CDR2 from the germline V gene are LGHNA and YSLEER. The CDR3 runs to 11 residues. Trimming removed 4 bases at V and 6 bases at J, with 6 bases between. CDR3 nucleotide sequence: TGCGCCAGCAGCCGGGCGTCTGAAGCTTTCTTT. Residues: CASSRASEAFF.

The genes are TRBV5-1 and TRBJ2-7, with TRBD1 matching 8 bases. Germline values: CDR1 SGHRS, CDR2 YFSETQ. Trimming cost V 4 bases and J 2 bases; bases outside gene matches: 8. The CDR3 has 15 residues. CDR3 in DNA: TGCGCCAGCAGCGACGACAGGGGAAGGCCCTACGAGCAGTACTTC. Translating gives CASSDDRGRPYEQYF.

The rearrangement uses TRBV2 and TRBJ2-5, with a possible D match to TRBD2 (5 bases). Between the trimmed V and J ends, which lost 4 bases and 5 bases, there was a span of 14 bases. The CDR3 contains 14 residues. Germline V gene sequence: CDR1 SNHLY, CDR2 FYNNEI. The CDR3 is CASSAESGYETQYF. The CDR3 bases are TGTGCCAGCAGTGCGGAATCGGGGTACGAGACCCAGTACTTC.

This chain links TRBV7-2 with TRBJ2-1; perhaps TRBD1 as D (6 bases). The length of the CDR3 is 14 residues. Germline CDR1 is SGHTA and CDR2 is FQGNSA. V was shortened by 4 bases and J by 8 bases, with 15 bases between the two germline ends. CDR3 sequence: CASSSQLGADEQFF. The CDR3 DNA reads TGTGCCAGCAGCTCCCAGTTGGGGGCGGATGAGCAGTTCTTC.